The subject of this entry is one T cell receptor beta chain. These data originate in a study of blood T cell repertoires in COVID-19. Study background: Samples of COVID-19 (acute and convalescent) were obtained from the United States, Italy and Spain. The cDNA or gDNA used as material had been derived from T cells, B-cell-depleted T cells, or PBMCs.

From germline, CDR1 is SGHNT and CDR2 YYREEE (reference sequence). The CDR3 consists of 12 residues. V lost 2 bases and J lost 7, with 10 bases in between. Original processing methods: By means of reference gene primer amplification, nucleated cell counts were estimated. Sequencing used immunoSEQ multiplex PCR; TCRdb keeps in-frame clones, though not all of them. The V and J calls and clone size come from that table; D and trimming were worked out from the DNA. The sample contains under 170,000 clones, about nine tenths of which appear only once. V is TRBV5-4 and J is TRBJ2-7, with a possible D match to TRBD2 (5 bases). This sequence originates from a woman aged 55-70 years with active or convalescent COVID-19. The sequenced sample consisted of peripheral blood. CDR3 nucleotide sequence: TGTGCCAGCAGCTTAGACGGGGTGGAGCAGTACTTC. This codes for CASSLDGVEQYF.